These T cell receptor beta chains were read from a single sample in a study of T cells after yellow fever vaccination. TCRdb reprocessed the 5' RACE reads with MiXCR, giving one entry per CDR3 protein. The sample yields tens of thousands of distinct CDR3 sequences, 3.4% seen once. This material consisted of PBMCs, either bulk or a sorted T-cell subset (CD4+, CD8+, memory, or dextramer-sorted; not recorded which), taken more than 40 days after the first yellow fever vaccination. All receptors derive from a man between 18 and 35 years old who received the YFV17D yellow fever vaccine. The CDR3 runs from the conserved cysteine through the conserved F or W. The D gene is left open where the match is weak. Not all rows give a size; the values are once, few, many and, for expanded clones, a class.

J gene: TRBJ2-1
D gene: TRBD2
V gene: TRBV24-1
clone size: many
CDR3 protein: CASSGGAPNEQFF
CDR3 DNA: TGTGCCTCTAGCGGGGGGGCGCCCAATGAGCAGTTCTTC

J gene: TRBJ1-4
D gene: TRBD1
V gene: TRBV4-3
clone size: many
CDR3 protein: CASSQRGTGDEKLFF
CDR3 DNA: TGCGCCAGCAGCCAACGCGGGACAGGTGATGAAAAACTGTTTTTT

J gene: TRBJ1-3
D gene: .
V gene: TRBV10-1
clone size: many
CDR3 protein: CASSDGSGGSGNTIYF
CDR3 DNA: TGCGCCAGCAGTGATGGATCGGGGGGCTCAGGAAACACCATATATTTT

J gene: TRBJ1-1
D gene: .
V gene: TRBV4-1
clone size: many
CDR3 protein: CASSSPGRTEAFF
CDR3 DNA: TGCGCCAGCAGCTCCCCGGGACGCACTGAAGCTTTCTTT

J gene: TRBJ2-5
D gene: .
V gene: TRBV2
clone size: many
CDR3 protein: CASCREEGGGTQYF
CDR3 DNA: TGTGCCAGCTGCCGGGAGGAGGGGGGGGGGACCCAGTACTTC

J gene: TRBJ1-1
D gene: TRBD1
V gene: TRBV10-3
clone size: many
CDR3 protein: CAISDTGTPGQYTEAFF
CDR3 DNA: TGTGCCATCAGTGACACCGGCACACCGGGACAGTACACTGAAGCTTTCTTT

J gene: TRBJ2-7
D gene: .
V gene: TRBV4-3
clone size: many
CDR3 protein: CASSLRDLSSYEQYF
CDR3 DNA: TGCGCCAGCAGCCTCCGGGACTTGAGCTCCTACGAGCAGTACTTC

J gene: TRBJ2-3
D gene: TRBD2
V gene: TRBV4-1
clone size: many
CDR3 protein: CASSQPSGGRTDTQYF
CDR3 DNA: TGCGCCAGCAGCCAACCTAGCGGGGGGCGCACAGATACGCAGTATTTT

J gene: TRBJ1-2
D gene: TRBD1
V gene: TRBV29-1
clone size: many
CDR3 protein: CSVPSGDRGPLGYGYTF
CDR3 DNA: TGCAGCGTCCCTTCCGGAGACAGGGGGCCTTTGGGGTATGGCTACACCTTC

J gene: TRBJ2-2
D gene: TRBD2
V gene: TRBV7-3
clone size: many
CDR3 protein: CASSRSGSVGGELFF
CDR3 DNA: TGTGCCAGCAGCCGTAGCGGGTCCGTGGGGGGGGAGCTGTTTTTT

J gene: TRBJ1-1
D gene: TRBD1
V gene: TRBV5-1
clone size: medium-sized
CDR3 protein: CASSLAGGNTEAFF
CDR3 DNA: TGCGCCAGCAGCTTGGCAGGGGGAAACACTGAAGCTTTCTTT

J gene: TRBJ2-5
D gene: .
V gene: TRBV3-1
clone size: many
CDR3 protein: CASGYWRETQYF
CDR3 DNA: TGTGCCAGCGGCTACTGGAGGGAGACCCAGTACTTC

J gene: TRBJ1-2
D gene: .
V gene: TRBV3-1
clone size: many
CDR3 protein: CASSRRLGFRGYTF
CDR3 DNA: TGTGCCAGCAGCCGCCGACTTGGCTTTCGTGGCTACACCTTC

J gene: TRBJ2-2
D gene: .
V gene: TRBV20-1
clone size: many
CDR3 protein: CSAPGTSNGELFF
CDR3 DNA: TGCAGTGCACCGGGAACTTCGAACGGGGAGCTGTTTTTT

J gene: TRBJ2-6
D gene: TRBD1
V gene: TRBV4-2
clone size: many
CDR3 protein: CASSPGQGGSGANVLTF
CDR3 DNA: TGTGCCAGCAGCCCCGGACAGGGGGGTTCTGGGGCCAACGTCCTGACTTTC

J gene: TRBJ1-2
D gene: .
V gene: TRBV5-6
clone size: many
CDR3 protein: CASSQGFGYTF
CDR3 DNA: TGTGCCAGCAGCCAGGGGTTCGGCTACACCTTC

J gene: TRBJ2-6
D gene: .
V gene: TRBV3-1
clone size: many
CDR3 protein: CASSHFRPGGANVLTF
CDR3 DNA: TGTGCCAGCAGCCATTTCCGCCCGGGAGGGGCCAACGTCCTGACTTTC

J gene: TRBJ1-5
D gene: .
V gene: TRBV12-3/TRBV12-4
clone size: many
CDR3 protein: CASSSQFGQPQHF
CDR3 DNA: TGTGCCAGCAGCTCCCAGTTTGGCCAGCCCCAGCATTTT

J gene: TRBJ1-3
D gene: .
V gene: TRBV20-1
clone size: many
CDR3 protein: CSARHDIGNTIYF
CDR3 DNA: TGCAGTGCTAGACATGATATAGGAAACACCATATATTTT

J gene: TRBJ2-5
D gene: .
V gene: TRBV6-5
clone size: many
CDR3 protein: CASSYGPGSPETQYF
CDR3 DNA: TGTGCCAGCAGTTACGGACCGGGGTCCCCAGAGACCCAGTACTTC

J gene: TRBJ1-4
D gene: .
V gene: TRBV7-9
clone size: many
CDR3 protein: CASNHGTENEKLFF
CDR3 DNA: TGTGCCAGCAACCACGGGACGGAGAATGAAAAACTGTTTTTT

J gene: TRBJ2-5
D gene: .
V gene: TRBV11-3
clone size: medium-sized
CDR3 protein: CASSLGPRGETQYF
CDR3 DNA: TGTGCCAGCAGCTTAGGTCCGAGGGGAGAGACCCAGTACTTC

J gene: TRBJ2-2
D gene: .
V gene: TRBV10-2
clone size: medium-sized
CDR3 protein: CASSQGRTGELFF
CDR3 DNA: TGCGCCAGCAGTCAGGGACGGACCGGGGAGCTGTTTTTT

J gene: TRBJ1-4
D gene: .
V gene: TRBV7-9
clone size: .
CDR3 protein: CTSSRPRDEGLAELFF
CDR3 DNA: TGTACCAGCAGCCGCCCCAGGGACGAAGGCCTTGCTGAACTGTTTTTT

J gene: TRBJ2-3
D gene: .
V gene: TRBV5-6
clone size: many
CDR3 protein: CASSLFFARHTDTQYF
CDR3 DNA: TGTGCCAGCAGCTTGTTTTTCGCCAGGCACACAGATACGCAGTATTTT

J gene: TRBJ2-3
D gene: TRBD2
V gene: TRBV5-5
clone size: many
CDR3 protein: CASSFGLAGRPRTDTQYF
CDR3 DNA: TGTGCCAGCAGCTTTGGGCTAGCGGGGCGCCCACGCACAGATACGCAGTATTTT

J gene: TRBJ1-5
D gene: .
V gene: TRBV6-7
clone size: few
CDR3 protein: CACSFSRERALYSNQPQHF
CDR3 DNA: TGTGCCTGCAGTTTCTCCAGGGAAAGGGCGTTATATAGCAATCAGCCCCAGCATTTT

J gene: TRBJ2-3
D gene: .
V gene: TRBV19
clone size: many
CDR3 protein: CASSRVFSDTQYF
CDR3 DNA: TGTGCCAGTAGTAGGGTTTTTTCAGATACGCAGTATTTT

J gene: TRBJ2-5
D gene: TRBD1
V gene: TRBV20-1
clone size: many
CDR3 protein: CSASSRGRRETQYF
CDR3 DNA: TGCAGTGCTAGTAGCAGGGGGCGACGCGAGACCCAGTACTTC

J gene: TRBJ1-1
D gene: TRBD1
V gene: TRBV4-3
clone size: .
CDR3 protein: CASSTGTGYFAFF
CDR3 DNA: TGCGCCAGCAGTACCGGGACAGGGTATTTTGCTTTCTTT

J gene: TRBJ1-4
D gene: .
V gene: TRBV20-1
clone size: many
CDR3 protein: CSAMSGGTNEKLFF
CDR3 DNA: TGCAGTGCCATGTCAGGAGGAACTAATGAAAAACTGTTTTTT

J gene: TRBJ1-2
D gene: .
V gene: TRBV10-3
clone size: many
CDR3 protein: CAIGGSGYGYTF
CDR3 DNA: TGTGCCATCGGGGGATCGGGCTATGGCTACACCTTC

J gene: TRBJ2-7
D gene: .
V gene: TRBV20-1
clone size: many
CDR3 protein: CSAPGALGQYF
CDR3 DNA: TGCAGTGCTCCGGGAGCGTTGGGGCAGTACTTC

J gene: TRBJ1-1
D gene: .
V gene: TRBV4-3
clone size: many
CDR3 protein: CASSQEWGLTEAFF
CDR3 DNA: TGCGCCAGCAGCCAAGAGTGGGGTTTAACTGAAGCTTTCTTT

J gene: TRBJ1-2
D gene: .
V gene: TRBV6-5
clone size: many
CDR3 protein: CASSYAGSRYGYTF
CDR3 DNA: TGTGCCAGCAGTTACGCGGGGAGTCGGTATGGCTACACCTTC

J gene: TRBJ1-5
D gene: TRBD1
V gene: TRBV4-1
clone size: many
CDR3 protein: CASSFTGVGNQPQHF
CDR3 DNA: TGCGCCAGCAGCTTCACAGGGGTGGGCAATCAGCCCCAGCATTTT

J gene: TRBJ2-2
D gene: .
V gene: TRBV3-1
clone size: many
CDR3 protein: CASSQARWTGELFF
CDR3 DNA: TGTGCCAGCAGCCAAGCGAGGTGGACCGGGGAGCTGTTTTTT

J gene: TRBJ2-1
D gene: TRBD2
V gene: TRBV2
clone size: many
CDR3 protein: CASSVSSGGQNNEQFF
CDR3 DNA: TGTGCCAGCAGTGTATCTAGCGGGGGCCAAAACAATGAGCAGTTCTTC

J gene: TRBJ2-2
D gene: .
V gene: TRBV2
clone size: many
CDR3 protein: CASSAYLHGAGELFF
CDR3 DNA: TGTGCCAGCAGTGCTTACCTCCACGGGGCCGGGGAGCTGTTTTTT

J gene: TRBJ2-1
D gene: TRBD2
V gene: TRBV5-4
clone size: many
CDR3 protein: CASSSLTSGGSSYNEQFF
CDR3 DNA: TGTGCCAGCAGCTCACTGACTAGCGGGGGATCCTCCTACAATGAGCAGTTCTTC

J gene: TRBJ1-5
D gene: .
V gene: TRBV12-3/TRBV12-4
clone size: many
CDR3 protein: CASSLAEPNQPQHF
CDR3 DNA: TGTGCCAGCAGTTTAGCGGAGCCTAATCAGCCCCAGCATTTT

J gene: TRBJ2-1
D gene: TRBD2
V gene: TRBV27
clone size: many
CDR3 protein: CASSHGTSNEQFF
CDR3 DNA: TGTGCCAGCAGCCACGGGACTAGCAACGAGCAGTTCTTC

J gene: TRBJ2-5
D gene: .
V gene: TRBV11-2
clone size: many
CDR3 protein: CASSLDQAETQYF
CDR3 DNA: TGTGCCAGCAGCTTAGATCAGGCAGAGACCCAGTACTTC

J gene: TRBJ2-6
D gene: .
V gene: TRBV3-1
clone size: .
CDR3 protein: CASSQNLGVLTF
CDR3 DNA: TGTGCGAGCAGCCAAAATCTAGGGGTCCTGACTTTC

J gene: TRBJ2-3
D gene: .
V gene: TRBV5-1
clone size: many
CDR3 protein: CASRQALGGTDTQYF
CDR3 DNA: TGCGCCAGCAGACAGGCCCTAGGGGGCACAGATACGCAGTATTTT

J gene: TRBJ2-1
D gene: .
V gene: TRBV28
clone size: few
CDR3 protein: CASSLRGAGYNEQFF
CDR3 DNA: TGTGCCAGCAGTTTGCGGGGCGCGGGGTACAATGAGCAGTTCTTC

J gene: TRBJ2-3
D gene: TRBD2
V gene: TRBV19
clone size: many
CDR3 protein: CASRNSGGTDTQYF
CDR3 DNA: TGTGCCAGTAGGAATAGCGGGGGCACAGATACGCAGTATTTT

J gene: TRBJ2-3
D gene: TRBD2
V gene: TRBV5-1
clone size: many
CDR3 protein: CASSFLAGRTDTQYF
CDR3 DNA: TGCGCCAGCAGCTTCCTAGCGGGCCGCACAGATACGCAGTATTTT

J gene: TRBJ2-7
D gene: TRBD2
V gene: TRBV6-5
clone size: many
CDR3 protein: CASSYSIGTSGGNIYEQYF
CDR3 DNA: TGTGCCAGCAGTTACTCGATAGGGACTAGCGGGGGGAACATCTACGAGCAGTACTTC

J gene: TRBJ2-5
D gene: .
V gene: TRBV6-1
clone size: medium-sized
CDR3 protein: CASSKGTVGGETQYF
CDR3 DNA: TGTGCCAGCAGTAAGGGGACAGTGGGGGGAGAGACCCAGTACTTC

J gene: TRBJ2-3
D gene: .
V gene: TRBV7-9
clone size: many
CDR3 protein: CASQVSDTQYF
CDR3 DNA: TGTGCCAGCCAAGTCTCGGATACGCAGTATTTT

J gene: TRBJ1-2
D gene: TRBD1
V gene: TRBV7-2
clone size: medium-sized
CDR3 protein: CASSITGTGSSGYTF
CDR3 DNA: TGTGCCAGCAGCATAACCGGGACAGGGTCAAGTGGCTACACCTTC

J gene: TRBJ2-2
D gene: TRBD2
V gene: TRBV6-1
clone size: many
CDR3 protein: CASSRTVRGANTGELFF
CDR3 DNA: TGTGCCAGCAGTAGAACAGTTCGGGGGGCGAACACCGGGGAGCTGTTTTTT

J gene: TRBJ2-6
D gene: .
V gene: TRBV25-1
clone size: many
CDR3 protein: CASSSRANVLTF
CDR3 DNA: TGTGCCAGCAGTTCGAGGGCCAACGTCCTGACTTTC

J gene: TRBJ2-7
D gene: .
V gene: TRBV7-2
clone size: many
CDR3 protein: CASSLGQFLYEQYF
CDR3 DNA: TGTGCCAGCAGCCTCGGACAGTTCCTCTACGAGCAGTACTTC

J gene: TRBJ2-2
D gene: .
V gene: TRBV5-1
clone size: many
CDR3 protein: CASSLALMNTGELFF
CDR3 DNA: TGCGCCAGCAGCTTGGCGCTTATGAACACCGGGGAGCTGTTTTTT

J gene: TRBJ2-2
D gene: .
V gene: TRBV27
clone size: .
CDR3 protein: CASSFEGRRLFF
CDR3 DNA: TGTGCCAGCAGTTTCGAGGGTCGGCGGCTGTTTTTT